This record looks at one TCR beta chain sequence and its context. Its antigen has not been determined. Base qualities are not provided; no much larger clone lies one nucleotide away. TCRbeta CDR3 regions were amplified from genomic DNA using the immunoSEQ Assay, a bias-controlled multiplex PCR. In the authors' own workflow: Within the assay, amplification of reference gene primers was used to estimate how many nucleated cells each sample contained. To quantify the absolute abundance of each unique TCRbeta CDR3 rearrangement, sequence reads were collapsed and filtered. For each sample, productive Simpson clonality was calculated as the square root of Simpson's diversity index across productive rearrangements. TCRdb obtained this table from immuneACCESS and retained in-frame rearrangements with V and J assigned. These tables miss some clones; where compared with another copy, unresolved V genes account for less than half of the shortfall, and the remainder is unexplained. The V and J calls and clone size were taken over from that table, and D and trimming were inferred from the DNA. Counted in this sample were fewer than 95,000 clones; 85% to 90% of them appeared once. The top ten clones comprise about 4.8% of the sample.

This record comes from a study of blood T cell repertoires in COVID-19 (dated by TCRdb to 2018 to 2021). Describing the broader study: The collaborator samples originated in the United States, Italy and Spain and spanned the acute and convalescent phases of COVID-19. Deeply sampled blood TCRbeta repertoires from subjects exposed to, actively infected with, or recovered from COVID-19 were included in the dataset. Sample metadata almost always included a de-identified subject ID, COVID-19 status, age in years and sex. Samples came from the ongoing ImmuneRACE study (first 160 participants) plus 1,254 subjects from 6 global collaborators. The material from the prospective study consisted of cDNA or gDNA derived from T cells, B-cell-depleted T cells, or PBMCs. Where available, HLA class I and class II types were obtained from metadata supplied by the sample provider rather than from assay-based typing. The repertoires were released in a freely available public database meant as a resource for research on the immune response to SARS-CoV-2. Beyond this particular receptor, the publication reports: The amount of clinical and demographic metadata varied by source and participant and was provided uncurated.

CDR1 is given as LNHDA and CDR2 as SQIVND, both from the germline V gene (reference sequence). Relative to germline, V is missing 1 base and J is missing 8 bases, with 12 bases of the junction outside any gene match. The CDR3 measures 17 amino acids from cysteine to phenylalanine. Only the CDR3 DNA is retained, 51 bases long and in frame from the first base. The collaborating institutions used their own protocols to collect whole blood in K2EDTA tubes. For TCRbeta analysis, collaborator samples were shipped as frozen whole blood, as isolated PBMCs, or as DNA extracted from either sample type. The sequencing sample was made of peripheral blood. This receptor chain uses TRBV19 and TRBJ2-1; a stretch of 9 junction bases matches TRBD2. This clonotype originated in an elderly woman with acute or convalescent COVID-19. The nucleotide sequence is given as TGTGCCAGTAGTATAGTTGCGGGAGGGCCGTTTCAGGATGAGCAGTTCTTC. Its protein product is CASSIVAGGPFQDEQFF.